This T cell receptor beta chain was captured by sequencing in a study of shared clonotypes between healthy human individuals. Background on the study: Donors, aged 18 to 49, were a couple of women and three men. Three plates were used per donor for CD4 naive, three for CD4 memory, two for CD8 naive and one for CD8 memory. The study, taken as a whole, reports: Naive CD4 clonotypes were shared across several donors at approximately 5.3%. Deeper or shallower sequencing was expected to change how clonotypes are shared among donors.

With respect to this clone: The antigen is undetermined.

Profiling relied on immunoSEQ multiplex PCR, and the TCRdb table lists in-frame clones only, not all of them. The sample contains about 1.1 million clones, around 82% of which appear only once. V was pared by 0 bases and J by 0 bases, with 3 bases between. CDR1 is SGHDT, CDR2 YYEEEE, per germline. The CDR3 loop spans 13 amino acids. The specimen sequenced was memory CD4+ T cells from PBMCs. Documented subset: CD45RA-negative fraction. This chain connects TRBV5-6 to TRBJ1-1; unclear D gene. The receptor comes from a man aged 18 to 29 in good health. Some clones in this sample may be carry-over from other donors' samples. CDR3: CASSLVMNTEAFF. For the CDR3, the DNA is TGTGCCAGCAGCTTGGTGATGAACACTGAAGCTTTCTTT.